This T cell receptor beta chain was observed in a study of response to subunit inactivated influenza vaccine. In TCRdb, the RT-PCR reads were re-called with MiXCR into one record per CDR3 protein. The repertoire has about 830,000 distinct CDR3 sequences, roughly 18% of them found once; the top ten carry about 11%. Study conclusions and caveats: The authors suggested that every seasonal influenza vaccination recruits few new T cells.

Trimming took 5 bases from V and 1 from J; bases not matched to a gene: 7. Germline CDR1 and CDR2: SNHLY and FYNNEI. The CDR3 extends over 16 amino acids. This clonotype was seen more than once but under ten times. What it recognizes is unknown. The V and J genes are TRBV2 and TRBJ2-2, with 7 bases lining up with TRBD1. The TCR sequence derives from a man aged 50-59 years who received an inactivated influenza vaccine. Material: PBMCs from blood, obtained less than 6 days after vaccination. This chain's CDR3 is CASSQTGTENTGELFF. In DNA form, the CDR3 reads TGTGCCAGCAGTCAAACCGGGACAGAGAACACCGGGGAGCTGTTTTTT.